A selection of T cell receptor beta chains follows, all from one sample in a study of cytomegalovirus exposure and HLA in healthy donors. Sequencing used immunoSEQ multiplex PCR; TCRdb keeps in-frame clones, though not all of them. The sample contains about 150,000 clones, over 60% of which appear only once. The sequenced material came from PBMCs. The receptors stem from a woman aged 25-40 years in good health and CMV-seropositive. CDR3s include the opening cysteine and the closing phenylalanine or tryptophan.

TRBV28	CASSPLRLDRAYEQYF
TRBV5-1	CASSLVGGAAGANVLTF
TRBV30	CAWSSRGSGANVLTF
TRBV13	CASSERDNEQFF
TRBV4-1	CASSQDWAGRPYEQYF
TRBV6-6	CASSYSQGTYEQYF
TRBV18	CASSPGLNSNQPQHF
TRBV11-3	CASSHKLAVETQYF
TRBV6-1	CASSEGATGQPQHF
TRBV30	CAWSSFRGNEKLFF
TRBV11-3	CASSRGGRGEKLFF
TRBV2	CASSQGASEQYF
TRBV15	CATSRDSGRATAFF
TRBV2	CASSENRFPYLSGNTIYF
TRBV19	CASSIQGAKGQPQHF
TRBV19	CASSGGLMIQETQYF
TRBV2	CASSFNRDNQPQHF
TRBV7-6	CASSSIQAYEQYF
TRBV29-1	CSVGGRPGRDEQFF
TRBV5-6	CASSWGRTEAFF
TRBV5-4	CASTQGNTGELFF